This T cell receptor beta chain was recorded in a study of control samples from healthy donors and cancer patients. Method: immunoSEQ multiplex PCR; TCRdb's copy keeps in-frame clones and lacks some. Here the sample spans 70,000 to 100,000 clones, 80% to 90% being singletons. The CDR3 spans 14 residues. Germline CDR1 reads LNHDA; CDR2 reads SQIVND (reference sequence). With V trimmed by 6 bases and J by 2 bases, 7 bases remained unmatched. Sequenced material: PBMCs. The chain carries TRBV19 and TRBJ2-7, with 7 bases matching TRBD1. This sequence originates from an older woman with head and neck cancer. CDR3 amino acids: CASSLDRTAYEQYF. The CDR3 DNA sequence: TGTGCCAGTAGCCTGGACAGGACCGCCTACGAGCAGTACTTC.